The 24 T cell receptor beta chains below come from one sample, sequenced in a study of T cells in narcolepsy. Some clones are missing from TCRdb's copy, which holds only in-frame ones; the method was immunoSEQ multiplex PCR. Of fewer than 40,000 clones in the sample, roughly 77% are singletons; the top ten hold roughly 2.1%. Material for sequencing was memory (CD45RA-) CD4+ T cells from blood. Receptors originate from a human donor in good health.

This chain links TRBV7-9 with TRBJ2-3; perhaps TRBD2 as D (6 bases). The V end was cut by 5 bases, the J end by 0 bases, with 9 bases between. The CDR3 extends over 14 amino acids. CDR1 SEHNR and CDR2 FQNEAQ come from the germline V gene (reference sequence). The CDR3 DNA sequence: TGTGCCAGCAGCCGGGACTTCAGCACAGATACGCAGTATTTT. This codes for CASSRDFSTDTQYF.

The chain is built from TRBV5-1 and TRBJ2-2; no clear D. The V end lost 4 bases, the J end lost 3 bases, and 10 bases lay between the germline ends. This CDR3 contains 14 residues. CDR1 and CDR2 (germline): SGHRS, YFSETQ. Here the CDR3 reads CASSPPAYTGELFF. The CDR3 DNA sequence: TGCGCCAGCAGCCCCCCCGCGTACACCGGGGAGCTGTTTTTT.

The J gene is TRBJ1-5, the V gene TRBV29-1; maybe TRBD1 (6 bases). With 4 bases removed from V and 7 bases from J, the gap between germline ends came to 14 bases. This CDR3 comprises 13 residues. Germline-derived CDR1 and CDR2 are SQVTM and ANQGSEA. CDR3 protein: CSVGAGEGQPQHF. CDR3 nucleotide sequence: TGCAGCGTTGGAGCAGGGGAGGGACAGCCCCAGCATTTT.

J is TRBJ2-7 and V is TRBV6-5, with 15 bases that match TRBD2. In germline, CDR1 is MNHEY, CDR2 SVGAGI. This CDR3 has 16 amino acids. J was trimmed by 2 bases and V by 1 base; bases with no gene match: 0. CDR3 residues: CASSYWTSGRAYEQYF. For the CDR3, the DNA is TGTGCCAGCAGTTACTGGACTAGCGGGAGGGCCTACGAGCAGTACTTC.

This clone was seen a few times. The chain has TRBV27 and TRBJ1-2, with D unresolved. Between the trimmed V and J ends, which lost 5 bases and 8 bases, there was a span of 12 bases. This CDR3 region has 12 residues. Germline CDR1 reads MNHEY; CDR2 reads SMNVEV (reference sequence). The CDR3 here is CASSPRVGGYTF. The DNA for the CDR3 is TGTGCCAGCAGTCCAAGGGTTGGCGGCTACACCTTC.

The rearrangement joins TRBV2 to TRBJ1-1; TRBD1 matches 7 bases. Trimming at V came to 5 bases and at J to 11 bases, leaving 8 bases not matched to a gene. Germline assignment: CDR1 SNHLY and CDR2 FYNNEI. This CDR3 region has 12 residues. As DNA, the CDR3 is TGTGCCAGCAGTCCGGGACAGCTCGGTGCTTTCTTT. As protein: CASSPGQLGAFF.

This clone was counted once. V gene TRBV19 combines with J gene TRBJ1-6, with 7 bases fitting TRBD1. The trim removed 5 bases at V and 9 bases at J, leaving 7 bases unmatched. Germline V gives CDR1 LNHDA, CDR2 SQIVND (reference sequence). The CDR3 covers 14 residues. CDR3 sequence (DNA): TGTGCCAGTAGTGCCGGGACAGATGGTTCACCCCTCCACTTT. Translation gives CASSAGTDGSPLHF.

The V and J genes are TRBV5-8 and TRBJ2-7; 9 bases align to TRBD1. The V and J ends lost 8 bases and 5 bases, in that order; junction bases with no gene match: 8. The CDR3 is 13 amino acids. Germline V CDR1 and CDR2: SGHTS, YDEGEE. CDR3 bases: TGTGCCAGTAACAGGGGGCAATCCGACGAGCAGTACTTC. This codes for CASNRGQSDEQYF.

The genes are TRBV13 and TRBJ2-1; TRBD1 matches 7 bases. The CDR3 runs to 17 residues. Germline-derived CDR1 and CDR2 are PRHDT and FYEKMQ (reference sequence). Unmatched junction bases numbered 11, after V lost 6 bases and J lost 0 bases. CDR3 sequence reads: CASSYAGGSSSYNEQFF. The CDR3 region has the DNA TGTGCCAGCAGTTACGCAGGGGGTTCTAGCTCCTACAATGAGCAGTTCTTC.

J is TRBJ2-7 and V is TRBV29-1; TRBD2 agrees at 7 bases. The V gene's germline CDR1 is SQVTM and CDR2 ANQGSEA. The CDR3 is 14 residues long. Trimming removed 4 bases from V and 6 bases from J; junction bases left unmatched: 12. CDR3: CSVASGTTDGEQYF. Here the CDR3 DNA reads TGCAGCGTTGCCTCCGGGACTACCGACGGCGAGCAGTACTTC.

The chain has TRBV6-6 and TRBJ2-1; no clear D. The V and J ends lost 0 bases and 3 bases respectively, with 6 bases between them. CDR1 MNHNY and CDR2 SVGAGI come from the germline V gene (reference sequence). There are 14 residues in the CDR3. CDR3 bases: TGTGCCAGCAGTTACTCGAAAGTCTACAATGAGCAGTTCTTC. Protein sequence: CASSYSKVYNEQFF.

The chain combines TRBV7-9 with TRBJ1-4; possible D gene TRBD1, 5 bases. Per germline, CDR1 SEHNR and CDR2 FQNEAQ (reference sequence). The CDR3 covers 14 residues. V dropped 2 bases and J dropped 8 bases, with 12 bases sitting between them. The CDR3 coding sequence is TGTGCCAGCAGCTTACGGGGACTCGAGGAAAAACTGTTTTTT. Protein sequence: CASSLRGLEEKLFF.

The J gene is TRBJ1-6, the V gene TRBV30; TRBD1 aligns across 8 bases. V shed 2 bases, J shed 3 bases, and the junction held 6 bases outside the gene matches. Per the germline V gene, CDR1 is GTSNPN and CDR2 is SVGIG (reference sequence). The CDR3 runs 16 residues. CDR3 coding DNA: TGTGCCTGGAGTACCCAGGGGGCCAACTATAATTCACCCCTCCACTTT. Translated, it gives CAWSTQGANYNSPLHF.

The chain joins TRBV6-6 to TRBJ2-3, with TRBD1 as a possible D gene (6 bases). The length of the CDR3 is 15 residues. V lost 8 bases to trimming and J lost 10 bases, with 25 bases between them. The V gene's germline CDR1 is MNHNY and CDR2 SVGAGI (reference sequence). CDR3 coding DNA: TGTGCCAGCTGGAAACGGGACACTTCAGAGAGGGCGCAGTATTTT. This translates into CASWKRDTSERAQYF.

The CDR3 nucleotides are TGTGCCAGCAGTGAAGTCACAGGGAGGAATGAAAAACTGTTTTTT. Protein sequence: CASSEVTGRNEKLFF. The rearrangement joins TRBV6-1 to TRBJ1-4; tentatively, D is TRBD1 (6 bases). Trimming took 1 base from V and 5 from J, leaving 11 bases between them. Germline assignment: CDR1 MNHNS and CDR2 SASEGT. The CDR3 spans 15 residues.

This clone was seen only once. This sequence joins TRBV30 and TRBJ2-7; D is unclear. The CDR3 runs to 12 residues. V lost 0 bases and J lost 7, with 10 bases in between. Per germline, CDR1 GTSNPN and CDR2 SVGIG (reference sequence). CDR3: CAWSVSLYEQYF. The CDR3 nucleotides read TGTGCCTGGAGTGTTTCCCTCTATGAGCAGTACTTC.

This sequence joins TRBV7-6 and TRBJ2-6; D perhaps matches TRBD2 (5 bases). V was shortened by 1 base and J by 0 bases, with 7 bases between the two germline ends. The germline CDR1 and CDR2 sequences are SGHVS and FNYEAQ. The CDR3 totals 16 residues. The chain's CDR3 is CASSLDRGSGANVLTF. CDR3 DNA sequence: TGTGCCAGCAGCTTAGACCGGGGCTCTGGGGCCAACGTCCTGACTTTC.

J is TRBJ2-5 and V is TRBV6-9, with a possible D match to TRBD1 (6 bases). V was cut by 0 bases and J by 2 bases, with 10 bases left in between. CDR1 is MNHGY and CDR2 is SVAAGI in the germline V gene. The CDR3 sequence is 15 residues long. The CDR3 sequence is CASSYSDRLQETQYF. In nucleotides, the CDR3 is TGTGCCAGCAGTTATTCGGACAGACTTCAAGAGACCCAGTACTTC.

This chain joins TRBV19 and TRBJ1-5; the D gene is possibly TRBD1 (6 bases). Trimming removed 6 bases at V and 0 bases at J, with 15 bases between. This CDR3 spans 16 amino acids. The V gene's germline CDR1 is LNHDA and CDR2 SQIVND (reference sequence). CDR3 loop: CASRGPVGASNQPQHF. In nucleotides, the CDR3 is TGTGCCAGTAGGGGGCCGGTGGGGGCTAGCAATCAGCCCCAGCATTTT.

In DNA, the CDR3 is TGTGCCTGGAGATCGAGGGGCCCTGGCTACACCTTC. Amino acids: CAWRSRGPGYTF. The V and J genes are TRBV30 and TRBJ1-2; TRBD1 is a possible D gene (5 bases). This CDR3 region has 12 residues. The germline V gene encodes CDR1 GTSNPN and CDR2 SVGIG (reference sequence). V lost 3 bases, J lost 7 bases, and 12 bases lay in between.

The chain has TRBV18 and TRBJ2-1; 11 bases map to TRBD1. Unmatched junction bases numbered 7, after V lost 5 bases and J lost 4 bases. There are 16 residues in the CDR3. The germline V gene encodes CDR1 KGHSH and CDR2 LQKENI. The CDR3 reads CASSAVGTGGYNEQFF. DNA of the CDR3: TGTGCCAGCTCAGCCGTAGGGACAGGGGGTTACAATGAGCAGTTCTTC.

This clone was observed a handful of times. This sequence joins TRBV6-1 and TRBJ2-7; D is perhaps TRBD1 (6 bases). Germline V gives CDR1 MNHNS, CDR2 SASEGT. V was shortened by 6 bases and J by 0 bases, with 12 bases between the two germline ends. The CDR3 loop spans 14 amino acids. The CDR3 nucleotides are TGTGCCAGCAGCCCCACAGGGAGCTCCTACGAGCAGTACTTC. Translation gives CASSPTGSSYEQYF.

This chain links TRBV7-9 with TRBJ2-7, with D maybe TRBD2 (6 bases). There are 14 residues in the CDR3. Deletions cut 0 bases from V and 2 bases from J, with 8 bases between. In germline, CDR1 is SEHNR, CDR2 FQNEAQ (reference sequence). The CDR3: CASSLAGTPYEQYF. The CDR3 DNA reads as TGTGCCAGCAGCTTAGCGGGGACTCCCTACGAGCAGTACTTC.

This clone was seen once. This chain joins TRBV6-1 and TRBJ1-2; D uncertain. CDR1 is MNHNS and CDR2 is SASEGT in the germline V gene. The CDR3 consists of 11 residues. Trimming took 6 bases from V and 6 from J, leaving 8 bases between them. Written as DNA, the CDR3 is TGTGCCAGCAGACAAATGGATGGCTACACCTTC. Amino acid sequence: CASRQMDGYTF.